The clone carrying this T cell receptor beta chain has just one count. The sample comes from a study of human T cells and chemical hapten exposure. Overall study: Investigators sensitized around 2 cm by around 2 cm of upper inner arm skin with 2% DPC.

This CDR3 region has 13 residues. The V and J ends lost 1 base and 7 bases respectively, with 8 bases between them. TCRdb analysed the RACE reads with MiXCR anew, one entry per CDR3 protein. Of just over 95,000 distinct CDR3 sequences in the sample, 27% were seen once. The time point: patch test 3, about 24 weeks after DPC sensitization. Described treatment: therapeutic diphenylcyclopropenone sensitization with weekly scalp DPC. The specimen was whole blood, collected in connection with sensitization to the hapten diphenylcyclopropenone (DPC). The chain links TRBV12-3 or TRBV12-4 to TRBJ2-1; tentatively, D is TRBD2 (6 bases). The sequence came from a man aged 35-49 years with alopecia areata. Some clones in this sample may be carry-over from other donors' samples. The CDR3 is CASSLVGGNEQFF. The CDR3, as DNA: TGTGCCAGCAGTTTAGTTGGGGGGAATGAGCAGTTCTTC.